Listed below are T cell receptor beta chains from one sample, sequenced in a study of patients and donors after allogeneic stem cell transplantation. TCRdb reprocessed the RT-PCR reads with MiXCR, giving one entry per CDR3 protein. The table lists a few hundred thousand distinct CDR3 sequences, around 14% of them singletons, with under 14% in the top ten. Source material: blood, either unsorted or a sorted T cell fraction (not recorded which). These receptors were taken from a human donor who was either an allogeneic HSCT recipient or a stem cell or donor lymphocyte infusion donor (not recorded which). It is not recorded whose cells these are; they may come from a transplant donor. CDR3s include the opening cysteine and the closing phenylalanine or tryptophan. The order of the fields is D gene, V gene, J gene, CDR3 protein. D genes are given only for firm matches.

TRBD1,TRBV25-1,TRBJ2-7,CASSDPGTGRYEQYF
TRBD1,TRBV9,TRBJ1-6,CASSVEGTGNSPLHF
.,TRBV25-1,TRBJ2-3,CASSGTGGRDTQYF
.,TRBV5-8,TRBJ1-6,CASSLSGVQETF
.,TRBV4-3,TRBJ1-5,CASSQDIDSYNQPQHF
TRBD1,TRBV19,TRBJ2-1,CASSDRGGDEQFF
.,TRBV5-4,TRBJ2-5,CASSLQAEETQYF
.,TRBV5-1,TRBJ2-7,CASSLGTVSYEQYF
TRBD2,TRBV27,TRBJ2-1,CASSFLAGYNEQFF
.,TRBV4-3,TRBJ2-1,CASSQGTRLTGNEQFF
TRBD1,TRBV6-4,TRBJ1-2,CASSVGTGRSTGYTF
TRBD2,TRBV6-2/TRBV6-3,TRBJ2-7,CASSYWGLAGAPYEQYF
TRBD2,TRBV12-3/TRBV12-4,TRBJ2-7,CASSFRWTSGAYEQYF
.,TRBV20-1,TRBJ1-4,CSASRLINEKLFF
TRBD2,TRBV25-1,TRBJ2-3,CASSGLALSTDTQYF
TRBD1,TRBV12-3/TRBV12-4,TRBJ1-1,CASRRQGSTEAFF
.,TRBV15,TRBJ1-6,CATSTRNRDSPLHF
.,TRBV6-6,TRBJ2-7,CASSATSYEQYF
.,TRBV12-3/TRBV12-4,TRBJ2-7,CASSPARENYEQYF
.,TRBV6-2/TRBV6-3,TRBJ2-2,CASNDYGELFF
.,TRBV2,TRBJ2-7,CASTRAVPSYEQYF
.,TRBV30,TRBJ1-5,CAWSVGGDQPQHF
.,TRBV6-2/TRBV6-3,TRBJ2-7,CASSFNFYEQYF
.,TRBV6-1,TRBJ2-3,CASSPNSILSTDTQYF
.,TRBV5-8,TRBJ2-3,CASYKRGDSTDTQYF
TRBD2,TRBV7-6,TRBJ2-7,CASSLDPGRSYEQYF
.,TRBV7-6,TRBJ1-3,CASNLSLASGNTIYF
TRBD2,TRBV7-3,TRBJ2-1,CASSRRTSGRDNEQFF
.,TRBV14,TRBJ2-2,CASSQVRGLAATGELFF
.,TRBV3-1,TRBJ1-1,CASSQGTAITEAFF
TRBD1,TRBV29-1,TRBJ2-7,CSVEGTGSNEQYF
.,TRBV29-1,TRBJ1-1,CSAAVGTEAFF
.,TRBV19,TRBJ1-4,CASSPQRTNEKLFF
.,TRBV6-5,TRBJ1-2,CASRQGSNGYTF
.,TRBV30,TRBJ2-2,CAWSRDFHTGELFF
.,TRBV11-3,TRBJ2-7,CASSPKITGFYEQYF
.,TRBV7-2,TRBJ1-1,CASSSFVGNTEAFF
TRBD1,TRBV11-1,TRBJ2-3,CASSDFWFGTDTDTQYF
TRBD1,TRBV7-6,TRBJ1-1,CASSLDSQGKLEAFF
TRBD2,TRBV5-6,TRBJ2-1,CASSDGTSGLNEQFF
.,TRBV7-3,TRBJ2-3,CASARGMKDTQYF
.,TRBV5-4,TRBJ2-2,CASSSYRYTGELFF